Sequencing of this T cell receptor (beta chain) was carried out in a study of control samples from healthy donors and cancer patients. From germline, CDR1 is SGHRS and CDR2 YFSETQ. Between the trimmed V and J ends, which lost 4 bases and 0 bases, there was a span of 5 bases. This CDR3 has 14 residues. TCRdb keeps only in-frame clones here, not all; method: immunoSEQ multiplex PCR. The repertoire has some 250,000 clones, over 75% of them found once; the top ten carry more than 10%. This chain connects TRBV5-1 to TRBJ1-6; D is ambiguous. Sample: PBMCs. The TCR sequence derives from a woman aged 55-75 years with lung cancer. CDR3 protein: CASSRDSYNSPLHF. CDR3 coding DNA: TGCGCCAGCAGCCGGGACTCCTATAATTCACCCCTCCACTTT.